This T cell receptor (beta chain) was sequenced during a study of post-analysis software for immune sequencing data. In germline, CDR1 is SQVTM, CDR2 ANQGSEA. This CDR3 comprises 14 residues. The trim removed 5 bases at V and 3 bases at J, leaving 8 bases unmatched. Whole-study findings and limits: Elevated frequency relative to controls characterized roughly 5 TRBV segments in patients, TRBV5-6, TRBV5-1 and TRBV20-1 among them. Those with multiple sclerosis, the patient group, showed significantly lower normalized Chao1 diversity than controls.

This clonotype turned up a few times. What it recognizes is unknown. The library was made from cDNA and included unique molecular identifiers. T cells numbering roughly 0.9 to 11 million gave rise to 500,000 to 600,000 cDNA molecules. Each CDR3 protein is one row after TCRdb ran MiXCR on the PCR reads. The sample records roughly 600,000 distinct CDR3 sequences, about 40% being singletons. The sample was blood. This receptor was obtained from a girl under 18 with multiple sclerosis. V and J are TRBV29-1 and TRBJ2-5, with 8 bases lining up with TRBD1. The CDR3 loop is CSVTKGQDKETQYF. DNA of the CDR3: TGCAGCGTTACTAAGGGACAGGATAAAGAGACCCAGTACTTC. Looking up the rest from reference TRBV29-1 and TRBJ2-5 gives the full variable domain: SAVISQKPSRDICQRGTSLTIQCQVDSQVTMMFWYRQQPGQSLTLIATANQGSEATYESGFVIDKFPISRPNLTFSTLTVSNMSPEDSSIYLCSVTKGQDKETQYFGPGTRLLVL.